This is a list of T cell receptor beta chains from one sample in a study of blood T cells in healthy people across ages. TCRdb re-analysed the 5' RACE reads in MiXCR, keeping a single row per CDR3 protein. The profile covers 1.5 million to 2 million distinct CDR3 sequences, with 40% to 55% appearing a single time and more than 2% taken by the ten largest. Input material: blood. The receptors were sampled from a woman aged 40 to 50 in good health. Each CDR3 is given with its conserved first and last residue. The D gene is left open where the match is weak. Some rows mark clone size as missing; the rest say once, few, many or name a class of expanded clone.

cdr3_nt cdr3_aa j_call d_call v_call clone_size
TGTGCCAGCAGCTTAAACGATCGCGAGAGGGGCGTTGAGACCCAGTACTTC CASSLNDRERGVETQYF TRBJ2-5 NA TRBV7-3 few
TGCGCCAGCAGCCAAGATTTCTGGGGGGCCAAGGGAGAGACCCAGTACTTC CASSQDFWGAKGETQYF TRBJ2-5 NA TRBV4-1 NA
TGCAGTGCTAGAGATCCAGGGGACATGTCCGGCTACACCTTC CSARDPGDMSGYTF TRBJ1-2 NA TRBV20-1 NA
TGTGCCAGCAGCACCTACCGGGATGAGCAGTTCTTC CASSTYRDEQFF TRBJ2-1 NA TRBV7-9 NA
TGTGCCACCAGCAAGAACAGTTACTATGGCTACACCTTC CATSKNSYYGYTF TRBJ1-2 NA TRBV15 NA
TGTGCCAGCAGCTCCCCGGGGGCAGCAGATACGCAGTATTTT CASSSPGAADTQYF TRBJ2-3 NA TRBV7-2 few
TGTGCCAGCAGCTTAGGCCGCTCGCGGGCTGGCCATGAGCAGTTCTTC CASSLGRSRAGHEQFF TRBJ2-1 NA TRBV13 NA
TGTGCCAGCAGCTTATGGGGGGATGGTAATTCACCCCTCCACTTT CASSLWGDGNSPLHF TRBJ1-6 NA TRBV7-6 NA
TGTGCCAGCAGTTTCAGAGGGGGGGCCAACTATGGCTACACCTTC CASSFRGGANYGYTF TRBJ1-2 NA TRBV12-3/TRBV12-4 few
TGCGCCAGCAGCTTTTGGCGGGGGGGCGAAGAGACCCAGTACTTC CASSFWRGGEETQYF TRBJ2-5 TRBD2 TRBV5-1 few
TGTGCCAGCAGACCTTTGGGGCGGGGGGGCTACAATGAGCAGTTCTTC CASRPLGRGGYNEQFF TRBJ2-1 TRBD2 TRBV12-3/TRBV12-4 NA
TGTGCCAGCAGTAGGGAGGGGCCACCCTACAATGAGCAGTTCTTC CASSREGPPYNEQFF TRBJ2-1 TRBD2 TRBV6-4 few
TGTGCCAGCAGCTTACCTCACCCGTCAGATACGCAGTATTTT CASSLPHPSDTQYF TRBJ2-3 NA TRBV7-2 few
TGTGCCAGCAGTGAGGGACTGGTAAGGGGGGGGCCCACAGATACGCAGTATTTT CASSEGLVRGGPTDTQYF TRBJ2-3 NA TRBV27 once
TGTGCCAGCAGCGTAGTGGCAGGGAGGGAAGCTTTCTTT CASSVVAGREAFF TRBJ1-1 NA TRBV9 NA
TGTGCCAGCAGGTCGGGACTCCCCGGGGACGAGCAGTACTTC CASRSGLPGDEQYF TRBJ2-7 NA TRBV6-5 NA
TGTGCCAGCAGTGAAAAAGGTTCGCCTAATGAGCAGTTCTTC CASSEKGSPNEQFF TRBJ2-1 NA TRBV2 few
TGTGCCAGCAGCCCCTCCGGGACTTGGGATGAAAAACTGTTTTTT CASSPSGTWDEKLFF TRBJ1-4 NA TRBV7-2 NA
TGTGCCAGCATCCTTGATCTCCCCAGGGAAAAACTGTTTTTT CASILDLPREKLFF TRBJ1-4 NA TRBV27 NA
TGTGCCACCAGGGGCAACAGCTACACCTTC CATRGNSYTF TRBJ1-2 NA TRBV9 NA
TGTGCCAGCAGCACATCCGGACAGGGTCTGGGAGAGACCCAGTACTTC CASSTSGQGLGETQYF TRBJ2-5 TRBD1 TRBV12-3/TRBV12-4 few
TGTGCCAGCAGCGACCCAACACTAGCGATAGATACGCAGTATTTT CASSDPTLAIDTQYF TRBJ2-3 TRBD2 TRBV9 NA
TGTGCCAGCATATGGGGGGGCGAAAACACTGAAGCTTTCTTT CASIWGGENTEAFF TRBJ1-1 NA TRBV7-2 NA
TGCGCCAGCAGCCAAGACACAGGTTCGTTCGTTCAGTACTTC CASSQDTGSFVQYF TRBJ2-7 NA TRBV4-1 NA
TGCGCCAGCAGAGACTTAAGGGAAGAGACCCAGTACTTC CASRDLREETQYF TRBJ2-5 NA TRBV5-1 NA
TGTGCCAGCAGTCCCGGATTCAATGAGCAGTTCTTC CASSPGFNEQFF TRBJ2-1 NA TRBV6-2/TRBV6-3 NA
TGTGCCAGCTCACCAATGGTCACAGAGCAAGAGACCCAGTACTTC CASSPMVTEQETQYF TRBJ2-5 NA TRBV18 once
TGTGCCAGCAGCTTTGTCGATTACGAGCAGTACTTC CASSFVDYEQYF TRBJ2-7 NA TRBV7-9 few